At least ten counts were recorded for the clone carrying this T cell receptor beta chain. These data are taken from a study of T cells in Graves' hyperthyroidism and ophthalmopathy. TCR beta CDR3 regions were amplified from RNA transcripts. HTBI primers were used for first-round RT-PCR of the TCR CDR3. From the multiplex PCR reads, TCRdb called clonotypes with MiXCR, one entry per CDR3 protein. The data show about half a million distinct CDR3 sequences, 20% seen once. The receptor was isolated from a man aged 35-49 years with Graves' ophthalmopathy. The specimen sequenced was blood.

The CDR3 nucleotides read TGTGCCACTTATTCCTTCCGGGCGGGAGGGCAAACTGAAGCTTTCTTT. This encodes CATYSFRAGGQTEAFF. The V call is TRBV6-1, the J call TRBJ1-1; D not certain. Germline-derived CDR1 and CDR2 are MNHNS and SASEGT. V was trimmed by 10 bases and J by 5 bases, leaving 26 bases between them. The CDR3 has 16 amino acids.